This T cell receptor (beta chain) was recovered during a study of T cells after yellow fever vaccination. Study-level information: SMART-Seq v4 Ultra Low Input handled preparation of low-cell-number fractions.

As for this clonotype: Its cognate antigen is unknown.

TCRdb re-derived calls from the 5' RACE reads in MiXCR, one entry per CDR3 protein. The repertoire has some 390,000 distinct CDR3 sequences, around a sixth of them found once; the top ten carry over 15%. Study-level points and caveats: The appearance of a small share of clonotypes in both CD4 and CD8 compartments was observed. Faster peaking, at day 5 versus 15, marked a secondary response that was weaker. Among primary-vaccination clones, most reappeared after the booster, at roughly 95% for CD4 and around 91% for CD8.

This CDR3 has 14 amino acids. V was pared by 1 base and J by 8 bases, with 8 bases of the junction left unmatched. Germline loops: CDR1 GTSNPN, CDR2 SVGIG (reference sequence). This TCR came from a man aged 18 to 29 who received the YFV17D yellow fever vaccine. The source was PBMCs, collected before the yellow fever booster vaccination. This chain uses TRBV30 with TRBJ1-2, with 9 bases aligning to TRBD1. The CDR3 DNA reads as TGTGCCTGGAGTGACGGCGGACAGGGGAGAGGCTACACCTTC. This encodes CAWSDGGQGRGYTF.